These T cell receptor beta chains were read from a single sample in a study of blood T cells in healthy people across ages. Via MiXCR, TCRdb re-called the 5' RACE reads, giving one row per CDR3 protein. The table shows about 720,000 distinct CDR3 sequences, with roughly 25% occurring only once. A further study also used this sample, focusing on T cells of mothers and their children.

Sample: blood. These receptor sequences come from a boy younger than 18 in good health. Each CDR3 is given with its conserved first and last residue. A D gene is named only where the DNA matches it firmly. The size entry is marked missing in some rows and otherwise reads once, few, many or a size class.

TRBJ2-7 many TRBD2 TRBV7-2 CASSSGDYPWEQYF TGTGCCAGCAGCAGTGGGGACTACCCCTGGGAGCAGTACTTC
TRBJ2-5 . . TRBV7-2 CASSLGGGGRETQYF TGTGCCAGCAGCTTAGGGGGAGGGGGTCGGGAGACCCAGTACTTC
TRBJ2-2 . . TRBV12-5 CASGLVAGPGTGELFF TGTGCTAGTGGTTTGGTGGCAGGCCCTGGAACCGGGGAGCTGTTTTTT
TRBJ1-4 many TRBD1 TRBV28 CASSPGGRANEKLFF TGTGCCAGCAGTCCAGGGGGGAGGGCTAATGAAAAACTGTTTTTT
TRBJ2-7 . TRBD2 TRBV12-3/TRBV12-4 CASSSSGKAHEQYF TGTGCCAGCAGTTCGAGCGGGAAGGCCCACGAGCAGTACTTC
TRBJ1-2 . TRBD1 TRBV28 CASRTGVSYGYTF TGTGCCAGCCGGACAGGGGTTTCCTATGGCTACACCTTC
TRBJ2-7 . . TRBV29-1 CSVGLVNSYEQYF TGCAGCGTTGGTCTAGTTAATTCCTACGAGCAGTACTTC
TRBJ2-7 few TRBD1 TRBV7-9 CASSDRGPSGQYF TGTGCCAGCTCGGACAGGGGGCCATCCGGGCAGTACTTC
TRBJ1-1 few . TRBV14 CASSQEVGIPEAFF TGTGCCAGCAGCCAAGAGGTGGGGATCCCTGAAGCTTTCTTT
TRBJ2-2 . TRBD1 TRBV28 CASSPLRQGPGELFF TGTGCCAGCAGTCCCCTTCGACAGGGCCCCGGGGAGCTGTTTTTT
TRBJ2-7 . TRBD1 TRBV7-2 CASSLGQEGQGEQYF TGTGCCAGCAGCCTCGGACAGGAAGGTCAGGGCGAGCAGTACTTC